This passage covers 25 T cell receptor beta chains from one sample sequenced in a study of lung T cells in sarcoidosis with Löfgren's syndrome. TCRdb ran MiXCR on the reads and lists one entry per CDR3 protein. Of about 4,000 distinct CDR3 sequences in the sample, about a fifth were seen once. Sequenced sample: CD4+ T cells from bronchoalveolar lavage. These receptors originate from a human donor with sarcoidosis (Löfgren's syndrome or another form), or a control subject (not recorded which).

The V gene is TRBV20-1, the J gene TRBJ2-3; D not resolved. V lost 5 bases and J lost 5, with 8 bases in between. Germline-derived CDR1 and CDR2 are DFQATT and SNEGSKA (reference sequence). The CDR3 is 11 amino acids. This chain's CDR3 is CSAPWGDTQYF. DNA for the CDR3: TGCAGTGCTCCTTGGGGAGATACGCAGTATTTT.

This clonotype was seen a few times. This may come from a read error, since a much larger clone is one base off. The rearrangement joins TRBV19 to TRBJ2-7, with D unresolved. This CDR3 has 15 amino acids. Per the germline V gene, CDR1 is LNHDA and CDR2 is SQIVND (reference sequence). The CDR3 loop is CASSPFEVSTYERYF. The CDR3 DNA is TGTGCCAGTAGTCCGTTTGAGGTTAGCACCTACGAGCGGTACTTC.

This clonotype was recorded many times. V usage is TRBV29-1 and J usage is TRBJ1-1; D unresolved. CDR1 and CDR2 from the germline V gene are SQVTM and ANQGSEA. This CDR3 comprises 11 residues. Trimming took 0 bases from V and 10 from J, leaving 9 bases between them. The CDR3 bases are TGCAGCGTTGAAGAGGCGGTTGTAGCTTTCTTT. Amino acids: CSVEEAVVAFF.

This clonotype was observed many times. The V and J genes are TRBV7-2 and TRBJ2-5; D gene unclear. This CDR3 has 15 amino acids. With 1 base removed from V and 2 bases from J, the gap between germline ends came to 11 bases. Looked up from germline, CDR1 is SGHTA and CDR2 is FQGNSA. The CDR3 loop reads CASSLGVKEQETQYF. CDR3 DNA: TGTGCCAGCAGCTTAGGAGTTAAAGAGCAAGAGACCCAGTACTTC.

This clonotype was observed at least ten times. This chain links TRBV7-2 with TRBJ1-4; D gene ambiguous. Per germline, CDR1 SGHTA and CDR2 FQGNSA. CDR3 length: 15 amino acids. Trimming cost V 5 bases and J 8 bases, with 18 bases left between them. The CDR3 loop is CASSTDLPTTEKLFF. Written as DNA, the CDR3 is TGTGCCAGCAGCACGGACTTGCCCACCACGGAAAAACTGTTTTTT.

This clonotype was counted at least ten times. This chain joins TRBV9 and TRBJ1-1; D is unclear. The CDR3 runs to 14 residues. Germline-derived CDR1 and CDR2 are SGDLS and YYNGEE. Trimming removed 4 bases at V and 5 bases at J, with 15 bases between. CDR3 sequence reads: CASSKGPVGTEAFF. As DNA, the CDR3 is TGTGCCAGCAGCAAGGGCCCGGTAGGGACTGAAGCTTTCTTT.

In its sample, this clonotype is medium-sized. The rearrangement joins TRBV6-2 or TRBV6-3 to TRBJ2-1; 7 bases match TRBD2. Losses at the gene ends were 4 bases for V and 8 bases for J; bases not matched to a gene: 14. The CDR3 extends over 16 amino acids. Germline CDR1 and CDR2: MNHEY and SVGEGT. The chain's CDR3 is CASSWDRREKGYEQFF. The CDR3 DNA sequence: TGTGCCAGCAGTTGGGATAGGCGGGAGAAAGGCTATGAGCAGTTCTTC.

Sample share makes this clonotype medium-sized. The CDR3, as DNA: TGTGCCAGCAGAGCCGGGACAGGGGAGCGTGGAGCTTTCTTT. The encoded protein is CASRAGTGERGAFF. This sequence joins TRBV2 and TRBJ1-1; 10 bases line up with TRBD1. CDR3 length equals 14 residues. The germline CDR1 and CDR2 sequences are SNHLY and FYNNEI. Unmatched junction bases numbered 11, after V lost 6 bases and J lost 10 bases.

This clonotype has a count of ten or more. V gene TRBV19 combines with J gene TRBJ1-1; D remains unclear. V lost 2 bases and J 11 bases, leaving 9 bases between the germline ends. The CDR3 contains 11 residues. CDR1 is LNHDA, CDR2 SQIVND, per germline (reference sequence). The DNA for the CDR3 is TGTGCCAGTAGTATAAGGGATCTGGCTTTCTTT. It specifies CASSIRDLAFF. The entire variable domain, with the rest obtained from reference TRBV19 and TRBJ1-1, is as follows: DGGITQSPKYLFRKEGQNVTLSCEQNLNHDAMYWYRQDPGQGLRLIYYSQIVNDFQKGDIAEGYSVSREKKESFPLTVTSAQKNPTAFYLCASSIRDLAFFGQGTRLTVV.

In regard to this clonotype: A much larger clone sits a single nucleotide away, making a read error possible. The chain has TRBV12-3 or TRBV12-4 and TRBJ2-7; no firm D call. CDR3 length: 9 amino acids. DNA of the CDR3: TGTGCCAGCAGGAGGTCCCCAAGGGTC. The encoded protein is CASRRSPRV.

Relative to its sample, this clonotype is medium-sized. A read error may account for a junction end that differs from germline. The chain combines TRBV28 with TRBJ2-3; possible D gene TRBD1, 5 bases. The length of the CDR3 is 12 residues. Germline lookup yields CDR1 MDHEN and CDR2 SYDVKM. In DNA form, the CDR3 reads TGCTCCGTGACAGCTCGCACAGATACGCAGTATTTT. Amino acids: CSVTARTDTQYF.

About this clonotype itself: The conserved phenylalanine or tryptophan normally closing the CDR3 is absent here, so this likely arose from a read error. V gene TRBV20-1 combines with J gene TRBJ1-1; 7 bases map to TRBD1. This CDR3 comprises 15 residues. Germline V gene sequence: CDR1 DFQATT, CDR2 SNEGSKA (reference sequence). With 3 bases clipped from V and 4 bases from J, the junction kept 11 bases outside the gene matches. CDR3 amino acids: CSARKAGTAVTEAFL. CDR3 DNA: TGCAGTGCTAGGAAAGCCGGGACAGCCGTCACTGAAGCTTTCCTT.

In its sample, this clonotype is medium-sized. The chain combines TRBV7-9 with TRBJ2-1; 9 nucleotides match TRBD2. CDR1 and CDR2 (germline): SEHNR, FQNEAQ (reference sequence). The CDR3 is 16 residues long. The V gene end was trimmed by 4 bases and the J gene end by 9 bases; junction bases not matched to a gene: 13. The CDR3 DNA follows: TGTGCCAGCAGCTCCCCGAGACTAGCGGAAAGGCCTGAGCAGTTCTTC. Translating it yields CASSSPRLAERPEQFF.

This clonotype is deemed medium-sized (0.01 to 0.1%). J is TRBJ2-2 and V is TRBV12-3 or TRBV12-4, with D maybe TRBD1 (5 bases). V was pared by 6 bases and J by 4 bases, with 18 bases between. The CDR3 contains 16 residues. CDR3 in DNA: TGTGCCAGCAGGGCGCTAATTCAGGGATCCACCGGGGAGCTGTTTTTT. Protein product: CASRALIQGSTGELFF.

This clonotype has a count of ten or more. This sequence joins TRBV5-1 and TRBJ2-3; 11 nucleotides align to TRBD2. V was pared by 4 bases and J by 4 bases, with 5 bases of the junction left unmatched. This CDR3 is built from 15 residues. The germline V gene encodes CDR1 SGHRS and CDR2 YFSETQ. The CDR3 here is CASSPLAGAADTQYF. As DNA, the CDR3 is TGCGCCAGCAGCCCACTAGCGGGAGCAGCAGATACGCAGTATTTT.

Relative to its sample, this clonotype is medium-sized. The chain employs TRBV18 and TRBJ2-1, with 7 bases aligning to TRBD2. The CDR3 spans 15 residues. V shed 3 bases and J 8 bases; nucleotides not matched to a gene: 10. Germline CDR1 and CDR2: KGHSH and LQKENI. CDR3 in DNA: TGTGCCAGCTCACCGGCGGGAGAATGGAAGGATGAGCAGTTCTTC. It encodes CASSPAGEWKDEQFF.

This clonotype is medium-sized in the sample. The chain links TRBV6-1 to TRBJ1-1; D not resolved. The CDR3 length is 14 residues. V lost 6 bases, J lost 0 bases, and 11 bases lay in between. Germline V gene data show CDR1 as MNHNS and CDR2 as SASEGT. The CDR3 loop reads CASSGYVLNTEAFF. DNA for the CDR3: TGTGCCAGCAGCGGATATGTCCTGAACACTGAAGCTTTCTTT.

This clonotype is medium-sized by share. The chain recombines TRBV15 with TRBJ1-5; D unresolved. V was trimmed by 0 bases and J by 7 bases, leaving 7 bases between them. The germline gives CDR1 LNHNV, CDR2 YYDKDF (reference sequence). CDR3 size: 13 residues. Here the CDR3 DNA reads TGTGCCACCAGCAGAGATAAGAAGCAGCCCCAGCATTTT. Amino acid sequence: CATSRDKKQPQHF.

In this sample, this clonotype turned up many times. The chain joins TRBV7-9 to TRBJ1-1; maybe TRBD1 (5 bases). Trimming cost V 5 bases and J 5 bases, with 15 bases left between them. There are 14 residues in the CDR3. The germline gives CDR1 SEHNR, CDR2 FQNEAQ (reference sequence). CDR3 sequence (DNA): TGTGCCAGCAGCACGAACTCAGGGCCGACTGAAGCTTTCTTT. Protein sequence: CASSTNSGPTEAFF.

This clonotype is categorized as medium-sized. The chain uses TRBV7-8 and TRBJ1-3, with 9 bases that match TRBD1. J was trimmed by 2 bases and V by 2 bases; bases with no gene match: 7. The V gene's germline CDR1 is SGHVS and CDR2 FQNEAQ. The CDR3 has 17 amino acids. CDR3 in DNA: TGTGCCAGCAGCTTAAGGGACAGGGTACTCCCTGGAAACACCATATATTTT. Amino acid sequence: CASSLRDRVLPGNTIYF. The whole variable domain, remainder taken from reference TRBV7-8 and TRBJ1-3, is GAGVSQSPRYKVAKRGQDVALRCDPISGHVSLFWYQQALGQGPEFLTYFQNEAQLDKSGLPSDRFFAERPEGSVSTLKIQRTQQEDSAVYLCASSLRDRVLPGNTIYFGEGSWLTVV.

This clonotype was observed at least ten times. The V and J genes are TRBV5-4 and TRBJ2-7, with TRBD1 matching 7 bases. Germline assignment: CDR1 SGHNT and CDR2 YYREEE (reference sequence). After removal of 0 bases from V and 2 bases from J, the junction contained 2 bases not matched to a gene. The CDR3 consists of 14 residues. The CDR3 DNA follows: TGTGCCAGCAGCTTGGACAGGGGAACCTACGAGCAGTACTTC. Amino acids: CASSLDRGTYEQYF.

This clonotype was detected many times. CDR3 bases: TGTGCCAGCATTCCAGGATACCAAGAGACCCAGTACTTC. As protein: CASIPGYQETQYF. V usage is TRBV2 and J usage is TRBJ2-5; D unclear. This CDR3 spans 13 amino acids. The V and J ends lost 7 bases and 0 bases respectively, with 9 bases between them. Germline values: CDR1 SNHLY, CDR2 FYNNEI.

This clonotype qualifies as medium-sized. The CDR3 loop is CASRSGGSGNQPQHF. The CDR3 DNA sequence: TGTGCCAGCAGGAGCGGCGGGAGTGGCAATCAGCCCCAGCATTTT. This chain uses TRBV2 with TRBJ1-5; no clear D. Germline V gene lookup returns CDR1 SNHLY and CDR2 FYNNEI. CDR3 size: 15 residues. Trimming removed 6 bases from V and 2 bases from J, with 14 bases in between.

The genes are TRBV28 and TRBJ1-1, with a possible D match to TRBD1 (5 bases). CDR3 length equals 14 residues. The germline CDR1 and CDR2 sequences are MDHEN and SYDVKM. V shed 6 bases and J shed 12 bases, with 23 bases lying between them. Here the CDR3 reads CASSPRQGWMMTFF. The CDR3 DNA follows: TGTGCCAGCAGCCCCAGGCAGGGATGGATGATGACTTTCTTT.

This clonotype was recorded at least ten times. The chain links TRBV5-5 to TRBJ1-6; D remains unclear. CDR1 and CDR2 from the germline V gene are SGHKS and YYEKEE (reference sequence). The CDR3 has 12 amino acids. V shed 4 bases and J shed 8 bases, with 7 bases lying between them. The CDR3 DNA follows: TGTGCCAGCAGCACCAGTGATTCACCCCTCCACTTT. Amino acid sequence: CASSTSDSPLHF.